This T cell receptor beta chain was captured in a study of neoadjuvant anti-PD-1 for oral cavity cancer. At the level of the study: Around day 43, patients without progression received a fourth nivolumab dose before surgery.

As to this clone: Its antigen is still unknown.

Whole-study results and caveats: With a few patients per group, TCR findings need larger cohorts.

The CDR3 is made up of 18 amino acids. Germline V gene sequence: CDR1 ENHRY, CDR2 SYGVKD. Trimming took 4 bases from V and 7 from J; bases not matched to a gene: 11. Libraries were prepared by immunoSEQ multiplex PCR; TCRdb keeps only in-frame clonotypes and omits some of them. The sample lists about 8,300 clones, around 50% occurring once. The chain recombines TRBV10-3 with TRBJ2-2, with TRBD2 identical over 14 bases. This TCR came from a person aged 40 to 85 with oral cavity squamous cell carcinoma. Sequencing used tumor tissue, obtained before nivolumab (anti-PD-1) treatment. The CDR3 region has the DNA TGTGCCATCAGTGGTTCGACTAGCGGGAGGGCCGCGGGCGGGGAGCTGTTTTTT. Its translation is CAISGSTSGRAAGGELFF.